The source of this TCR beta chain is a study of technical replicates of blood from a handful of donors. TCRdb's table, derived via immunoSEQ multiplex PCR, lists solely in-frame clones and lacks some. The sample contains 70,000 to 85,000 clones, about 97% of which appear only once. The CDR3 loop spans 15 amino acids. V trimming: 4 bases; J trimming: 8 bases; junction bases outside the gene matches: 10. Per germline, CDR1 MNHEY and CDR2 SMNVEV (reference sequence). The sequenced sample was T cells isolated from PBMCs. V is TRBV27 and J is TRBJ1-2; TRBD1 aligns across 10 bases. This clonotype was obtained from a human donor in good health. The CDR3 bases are TGTGCCAGCAGTTCTCTCCCACCGGGACAGGGGGGCTACACCTTC. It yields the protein CASSSLPPGQGGYTF.